The 27 T cell receptor beta chains below were found in one sample sequenced in a study of a mutant IDH1 vaccine in newly diagnosed glioma. Time point in this sample: week 23, last vaccination. Each dose delivered 300 ug of mutant IDH1 20-mer peptide subcutaneously with imiquimod. Some clones are missing from TCRdb's copy, which holds only in-frame ones; the method was immunoSEQ multiplex PCR. This sample has 70,000 to 90,000 clones, with over 75% found just once. No cognate antigen is known for these TCRs. The source material was PBMCs, sampled from a glioma patient whose treatment included an IDH1 peptide vaccine. These receptors originate from a man under 40 with glioma. Some clones in this sample may be carry-over from other donors' samples.

The chain combines TRBV19 with TRBJ2-5; 11 bases are shared with TRBD1. Germline CDR1 LNHDA, CDR2 SQIVND (reference sequence). J was trimmed by 4 bases and V by 6 bases; bases with no gene match: 16. This CDR3 spans 18 amino acids. CDR3 coding DNA: TGTGCCAGTAGCCGCCTCGCGGGGACAGGGGGACGGAGAGAGACCCAGTACTTC. As protein: CASSRLAGTGGRRETQYF.

This clone was observed a handful of times. The chain has TRBV7-9 and TRBJ1-1; no firm D call. V gave up 6 bases and J gave up 3 bases, with 14 bases separating them. Germline V CDR1 and CDR2: SEHNR, FQNEAQ (reference sequence). This CDR3 spans 14 amino acids. DNA for the CDR3: TGTGCCAGCAGAAGCCCGGGCGGTGACACTGAAGCTTTCTTT. It translates to CASRSPGGDTEAFF. Based on the CDR3 plus reference TRBV7-9 and TRBJ1-1, the full variable domain is DTGVSQNPRHKITKRGQNVTFRCDPISEHNRLYWYRQTLGQGPEFLTYFQNEAQLEKSRLLSDRFSAERPKGSFSTLEIQRTEQGDSAMYLCASRSPGGDTEAFFGQGTRLTVV.

V usage is TRBV30 and J usage is TRBJ2-2, with D uncertain. The CDR3 loop spans 12 amino acids. Germline loops: CDR1 GTSNPN, CDR2 SVGIG (reference sequence). V was shortened by 1 base and J by 4 bases, with 4 bases between the two germline ends. This CDR3 is CAWSGVTGELFF. The DNA of the CDR3 is TGTGCCTGGAGTGGGGTCACCGGGGAGCTGTTTTTT.

V usage is TRBV5-1 and J usage is TRBJ1-5, with 7 positions matching TRBD1. CDR3 length: 15 amino acids. The trim removed 4 bases at V and 3 bases at J, leaving 7 bases unmatched. The germline V gene has CDR1 SGHRS and CDR2 YFSETQ. The CDR3 bases are TGCGCCAGCAGCCGGGACAGCCCTTACAATCAGCCCCAGCATTTT. Translating gives CASSRDSPYNQPQHF.

V gene TRBV4-2 combines with J gene TRBJ1-4, with 7 bases that match TRBD1. The V segment lost 1 base and the J segment 5 bases; nucleotides outside the gene matches: 13. The germline V gene has CDR1 LGHNA and CDR2 YNFKEQ. The CDR3 extends over 18 amino acids. Written as DNA, the CDR3 is TGTGCCAGCAGCCAAGCAATTGGGACAGAGTCGGCAAATGAAAAACTGTTTTTT. Encoded protein: CASSQAIGTESANEKLFF.

The chain recombines TRBV30 with TRBJ1-1; unclear D gene. Per the germline V gene, CDR1 is GTSNPN and CDR2 is SVGIG (reference sequence). This CDR3 is 16 amino acids long. V was shortened by 0 bases and J by 0 bases, with 14 bases between the two germline ends. In DNA, the CDR3 is TGTGCCTGGAGTGTACCCGGCCGGGATCTGAACACTGAAGCTTTCTTT. As protein: CAWSVPGRDLNTEAFF. Drawing the rest from reference TRBV30 and TRBJ1-1, the complete variable domain is SQTIHQWPATLVQPVGSPLSLECTVEGTSNPNLYWYRQAAGRGLQLLFYSVGIGQISSEVPQNLSASRPQDRQFILSSKKLLLSDSGFYLCAWSVPGRDLNTEAFFGQGTRLTVV.

The gene calls are TRBV7-8 and TRBJ1-2; D might be TRBD1 (5 bases). Germline V lookup: CDR1 SGHVS, CDR2 FQNEAQ. This CDR3 region has 14 residues. With 1 base removed from V and 8 bases from J, the gap between germline ends came to 14 bases. Here the CDR3 reads CASSLVRRDQGYTF. DNA for the CDR3: TGTGCCAGCAGCTTAGTTCGCAGGGATCAAGGCTACACCTTC.

The chain combines TRBV28 with TRBJ2-1, with 9 bases aligning to TRBD2. The CDR3 covers 19 residues. The junction had 15 bases not matched to a gene; V was cut back by 2 bases and J by 4 bases. Germline assignment: CDR1 MDHEN and CDR2 SYDVKM. The CDR3 DNA sequence: TGTGCCAGCAGTTTACCGGGGGCGCGAGTAGCGGGAGTATACAATGAGCAGTTCTTC. This sequence encodes CASSLPGARVAGVYNEQFF.

This clone was seen only once. The genes are TRBV28 and TRBJ2-2, with D tentatively TRBD1 (5 bases). With 4 bases removed from V and 0 bases from J, the gap between germline ends came to 12 bases. There are 16 residues in the CDR3. Germline CDR1 is MDHEN and CDR2 is SYDVKM. CDR3 nucleotides: TGTGCCAGCAGTTCCCATGGGGCCCCGAACACCGGGGAGCTGTTTTTT. Translating it yields CASSSHGAPNTGELFF.

This clone has just a few counts. CDR3 bases: TGTGCCAGCAGCTTAATGGGTGGCGGAAACACCATATATTTT. Protein sequence: CASSLMGGGNTIYF. V and J are TRBV7-2 and TRBJ1-3; D remains unclear. Germline V gene lookup returns CDR1 SGHTA and CDR2 FQGNSA. The germline V and J ends were trimmed by 2 bases and 4 bases, with 9 bases remaining between them. CDR3 length equals 14 residues.

This clone appeared once. J is TRBJ2-3 and V is TRBV30; 9 bases agree with TRBD2. The CDR3 spans 16 residues. J was trimmed by 6 bases and V by 0 bases; bases with no gene match: 10. Germline CDR1 and CDR2: GTSNPN and SVGIG (reference sequence). As DNA, the CDR3 is TGTGCCTGGAGTGTACAGGGGCGGGAGGGCGTGGATACGCAGTATTTT. Amino acids: CAWSVQGREGVDTQYF.

The rearrangement joins TRBV5-1 to TRBJ2-4, with D perhaps TRBD2 (6 bases). V lost 4 bases to trimming and J lost 0 bases, with 11 bases between them. This CDR3 contains 15 residues. Per the germline V gene, CDR1 is SGHRS and CDR2 is YFSETQ. The CDR3 DNA is TGCGCCAGCAGCCCGGAGGAGGGAGCCAAAAACATTCAGTACTTC. This encodes CASSPEEGAKNIQYF.

The rearrangement uses TRBV27 and TRBJ2-7, with 10 bases identical to TRBD1. After removal of 8 bases from V and 9 bases from J, the junction contained 7 bases not matched to a gene. The germline gives CDR1 MNHEY, CDR2 SMNVEV (reference sequence). This CDR3 has 12 residues. CDR3 sequence: CASGGQGVGQYF. CDR3 nucleotide sequence: TGTGCCAGCGGTGGACAGGGGGTTGGGCAGTACTTC.

The chain uses TRBV27 and TRBJ2-1; 7 positions match TRBD1. Germline V lookup: CDR1 MNHEY, CDR2 SMNVEV (reference sequence). V was clipped by 6 bases and J by 6 bases; unmatched bases: 14. This CDR3 region has 16 residues. The CDR3 nucleotides read TGTGCCAGCAGACTCTATGGGGGACAGCCGATCAATGAGCAGTTCTTC. This codes for CASRLYGGQPINEQFF.

The V gene is TRBV28, the J gene TRBJ1-2; no clear D. Trimming stripped 5 bases from V and 5 bases from J, with 30 bases between. Germline values: CDR1 MDHEN, CDR2 SYDVKM. The CDR3 runs to 19 residues. The CDR3 here is CASSPPSGYATREGYGYTF. The DNA of the CDR3 is TGTGCCAGCAGTCCCCCGTCCGGATACGCCACACGAGAAGGGTATGGCTACACCTTC.

The CDR3 reads CASSFDRFRSGNTIYF. CDR3 bases: TGTGCCAGCAGCTTTGACAGGTTCCGCTCTGGAAACACCATATATTTT. The V and J genes are TRBV7-2 and TRBJ1-3; perhaps TRBD1 as D (6 bases). The CDR3 runs to 16 residues. V was cut by 3 bases and J by 0 bases, with 12 bases left in between. Germline loops: CDR1 SGHTA, CDR2 FQGNSA.

The rearrangement uses TRBV11-2 and TRBJ2-1; 7 nucleotides agree with TRBD1. CDR3 length: 15 amino acids. The J segment lost 1 base and the V segment lost 5 bases, leaving 5 bases of the junction unmatched. Germline V gene sequence: CDR1 SGHAT, CDR2 FQNNGV. In DNA, the CDR3 is TGTGCCAGCAGCCACGAGGGACAGTCCTACAATGAGCAGTTCTTC. Translation: CASSHEGQSYNEQFF.

The genes are TRBV28 and TRBJ2-4; D unresolved. The V end lost 4 bases, the J end lost 3 bases, and 13 bases lay between the germline ends. CDR3 length: 15 residues. Germline V gene sequence: CDR1 MDHEN, CDR2 SYDVKM. The CDR3 DNA is TGTGCCAGCAGTTCCCTTCCGGGTGGCAAAAACATTCAGTACTTC. Translated: CASSSLPGGKNIQYF.

This clone was observed a few times. The chain combines TRBV27 with TRBJ1-1; D perhaps matches TRBD1 (5 bases). The CDR3 has 15 residues. Deletions cut 5 bases from V and 1 base from J, with 14 bases between. Per germline, CDR1 MNHEY and CDR2 SMNVEV (reference sequence). CDR3: CASSPQAGRNTEAFF. The CDR3 nucleotides are TGTGCCAGCAGTCCCCAGGCAGGGAGGAACACTGAAGCTTTCTTT.

This clone was counted only a few times. This chain connects TRBV11-3 to TRBJ2-1; D might be TRBD2 (5 bases). Germline assignment: CDR1 SGHNT and CDR2 YENEEA. The CDR3 is 15 amino acids. The V end was cut by 4 bases, the J end by 10 bases, with 20 bases between. The CDR3 region has the DNA TGTGCCAGCAGCTCCCGGCAAGTCGGGGAGAGGGAGCAGTTCTTC. Protein sequence: CASSSRQVGEREQFF.

This clone occurred a few times. The chain employs TRBV5-4 and TRBJ1-1; no definite D call. The CDR3 covers 12 residues. V shed 5 bases and J shed 6 bases, with 11 bases lying between them. The germline V gene encodes CDR1 SGHNT and CDR2 YYREEE (reference sequence). CDR3 coding DNA: TGTGCCAGCAGGTCGACGGGCGCTGAAGCTTTCTTT. Translated: CASRSTGAEAFF. Looking up the rest from reference TRBV5-4 and TRBJ1-1 gives the full variable domain: ETGVTQSPTHLIKTRGQQVTLRCSSQSGHNTVSWYQQALGQGPQFIFQYYREEENGRGNFPPRFSGLQFPNYSSELNVNALELDDSALYLCASRSTGAEAFFGQGTRLTVV.

V usage is TRBV29-1 and J usage is TRBJ2-1; 11 nucleotides line up with TRBD1. The CDR3 length is 15 residues. With V trimmed by 0 bases and J by 7 bases, 5 bases remained unmatched. Germline V gene data show CDR1 as SQVTM and CDR2 as ANQGSEA. The CDR3 DNA follows: TGCAGCGTTGAAGATTGGACAGGGGGCTCGAATGAGCAGTTCTTC. It encodes CSVEDWTGGSNEQFF.

This chain joins TRBV5-4 and TRBJ2-5; TRBD1 aligns across 7 bases. CDR1 is SGHNT and CDR2 is YYREEE in the germline V gene (reference sequence). J gave up 5 bases and V 0 bases, and 7 bases lay outside the gene matches. This CDR3 is built from 15 residues. The CDR3 region is CASSLDGRGWETQYF. For the CDR3, the DNA is TGTGCCAGCAGCTTGGATGGCAGGGGGTGGGAGACCCAGTACTTC.

This rearrangement joins TRBV27 to TRBJ2-7; TRBD2 is a possible D gene (5 bases). The CDR3 has 13 amino acids. The V gene lost 3 bases and the J gene lost 6 bases, with 12 bases spanning the gap. CDR1 and CDR2 (germline): MNHEY, SMNVEV (reference sequence). As DNA, the CDR3 is TGTGCCAGCAGTTTGGGGAGAACCGGCGAGCAGTACTTC. Its translation: CASSLGRTGEQYF.

The chain carries TRBV13 and TRBJ2-1; D might be TRBD1 (6 bases). The CDR3 is made up of 17 amino acids. CDR1 is PRHDT and CDR2 is FYEKMQ in the germline V gene (reference sequence). Deletions cut 5 bases from V and 7 bases from J, with 24 bases between. The CDR3: CASSPDGGHAPQNEQFF. CDR3 coding DNA: TGTGCCAGCAGCCCCGATGGGGGACATGCGCCTCAAAATGAGCAGTTCTTC.

In nucleotides, the CDR3 is TGCGCCAGCAGCTTGGGGCCGGGGATAGGGAACACCATATATTTT. Translation: CASSLGPGIGNTIYF. The rearrangement links TRBV5-1 to TRBJ1-3; D ambiguous. The CDR3 consists of 15 residues. Trimming pared 0 bases from V and 7 bases from J, leaving 14 bases between. The germline gives CDR1 SGHRS, CDR2 YFSETQ. The full variable domain, completed using reference TRBV5-1 and TRBJ1-3, is KAGVTQTPRYLIKTRGQQVTLSCSPISGHRSVSWYQQTPGQGLQFLFEYFSETQRNKGNFPGRFSGRQFSNSRSEMNVSTLELGDSALYLCASSLGPGIGNTIYFGEGSWLTVV.

The J gene is TRBJ2-5, the V gene TRBV10-3, with D perhaps matching TRBD2 (6 bases). In germline, CDR1 is ENHRY, CDR2 SYGVKD. V was clipped by 5 bases and J by 6 bases, with 16 bases between them. This CDR3 spans 14 amino acids. CDR3 sequence reads: CAISPGLSAQTQYF. CDR3 bases: TGTGCCATCAGTCCGGGACTCTCAGCGCAGACCCAGTACTTC.